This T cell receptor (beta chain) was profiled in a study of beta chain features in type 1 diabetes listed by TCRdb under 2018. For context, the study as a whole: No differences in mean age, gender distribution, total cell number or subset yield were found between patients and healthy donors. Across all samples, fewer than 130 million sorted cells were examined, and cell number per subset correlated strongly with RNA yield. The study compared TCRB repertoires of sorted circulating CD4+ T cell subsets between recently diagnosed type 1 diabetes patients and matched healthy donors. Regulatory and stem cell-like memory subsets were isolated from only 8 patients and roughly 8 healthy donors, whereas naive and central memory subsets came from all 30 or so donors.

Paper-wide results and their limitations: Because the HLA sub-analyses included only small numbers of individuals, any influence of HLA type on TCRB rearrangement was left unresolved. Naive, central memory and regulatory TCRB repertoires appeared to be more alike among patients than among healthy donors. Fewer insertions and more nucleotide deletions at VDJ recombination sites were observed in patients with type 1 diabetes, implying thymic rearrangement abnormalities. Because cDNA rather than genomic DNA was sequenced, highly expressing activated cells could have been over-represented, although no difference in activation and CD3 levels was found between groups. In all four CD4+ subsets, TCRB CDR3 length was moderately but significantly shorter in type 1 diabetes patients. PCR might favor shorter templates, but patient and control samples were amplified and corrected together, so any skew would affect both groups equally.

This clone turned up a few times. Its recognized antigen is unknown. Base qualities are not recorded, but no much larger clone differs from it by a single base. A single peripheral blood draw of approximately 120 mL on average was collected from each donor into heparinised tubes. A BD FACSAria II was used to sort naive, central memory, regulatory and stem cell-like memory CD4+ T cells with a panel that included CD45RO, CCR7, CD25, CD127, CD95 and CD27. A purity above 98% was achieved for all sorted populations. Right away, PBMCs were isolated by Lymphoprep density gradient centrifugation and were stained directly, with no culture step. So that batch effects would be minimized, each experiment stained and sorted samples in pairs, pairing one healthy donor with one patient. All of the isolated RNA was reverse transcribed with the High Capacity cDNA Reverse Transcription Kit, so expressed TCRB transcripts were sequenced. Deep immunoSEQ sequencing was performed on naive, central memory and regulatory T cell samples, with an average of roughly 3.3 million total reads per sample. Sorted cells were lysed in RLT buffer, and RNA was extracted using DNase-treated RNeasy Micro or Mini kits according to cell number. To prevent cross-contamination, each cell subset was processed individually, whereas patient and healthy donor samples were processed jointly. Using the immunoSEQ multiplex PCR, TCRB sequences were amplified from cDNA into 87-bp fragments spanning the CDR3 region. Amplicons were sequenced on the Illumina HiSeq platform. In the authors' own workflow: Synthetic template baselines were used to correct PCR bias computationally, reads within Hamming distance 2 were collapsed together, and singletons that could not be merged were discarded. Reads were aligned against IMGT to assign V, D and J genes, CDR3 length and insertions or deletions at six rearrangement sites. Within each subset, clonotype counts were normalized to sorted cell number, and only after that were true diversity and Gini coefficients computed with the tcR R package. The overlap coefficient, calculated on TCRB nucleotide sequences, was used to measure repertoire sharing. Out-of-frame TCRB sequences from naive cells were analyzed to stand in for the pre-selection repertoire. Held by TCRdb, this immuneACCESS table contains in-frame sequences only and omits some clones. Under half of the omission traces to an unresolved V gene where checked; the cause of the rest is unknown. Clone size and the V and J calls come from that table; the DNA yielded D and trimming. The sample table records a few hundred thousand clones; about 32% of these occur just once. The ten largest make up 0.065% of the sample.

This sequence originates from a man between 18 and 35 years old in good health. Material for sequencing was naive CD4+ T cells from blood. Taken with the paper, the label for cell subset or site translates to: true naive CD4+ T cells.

The nucleotides are TGTGCCAGCAGCTTAGAAGTAGCCAAAAACATTCAGTACTTC. It translates as CASSLEVAKNIQYF. The chain is encoded by TRBV7-2 joined to TRBJ2-4, with no confident D gene call. CDR1 and CDR2, looked up from the germline V gene, are SGHTA and FQGNSA. The junction shows trimming of 1 base on V and 0 bases on J, plus 4 bases between the germline ends. Inclusive of the bounding cysteine and phenylalanine, the CDR3 is 14 residues long. Only the CDR3 DNA stays, 42 bases, in frame from base 1.